This TCR beta chain was recorded in a study of blood T cell repertoires in COVID-19. Per the authors' pipeline: Reference gene primer amplification gave nucleated cell count estimates. TCRdb's copy holds only in-frame clones and misses some; the assay was immunoSEQ multiplex PCR. The V and J calls and the clone size are those of that table, but D and trimming were determined from the DNA. The sample lists about 180,000 clones; roughly 81% were seen once. Germline V gene data show CDR1 as SGHDT and CDR2 as YYEEEE. J lost 6 bases, V lost 0 bases, and 3 bases had no gene match. The CDR3 length is 14 residues.

The genes are TRBV5-6 and TRBJ1-5; 7 positions agree with TRBD1. The sequence came from a woman of 80 years or more with COVID-19, enrolled during active disease. The sequencing input was peripheral blood. CDR3 sequence reads: CASSLEGAGQPQHF. CDR3 nucleotides: TGTGCCAGCAGCTTGGAGGGGGCGGGTCAGCCCCAGCATTTT.